The 31 T cell receptor beta chains below come from one sample, sequenced in a study of blood T cell repertoires in COVID-19. Method: immunoSEQ multiplex PCR; TCRdb's copy keeps in-frame clones and lacks some. The sample comprises 120,000 or so clones, about four fifths of which are singletons, and about 15% rests with the top ten. Sequenced input: peripheral blood. These receptors all stem from a woman aged 55-69 years with acute or convalescent COVID-19.

Ten or more counts support this clone. Within the sample, other DNA sequences also encode this same CDR3. The CDR3: CASSTNSNQPQHF. The CDR3 coding sequence is TGTGCCAGCAGTACTAATAGCAATCAGCCCCAGCATTTT. The chain uses TRBV6-2 or TRBV6-3 and TRBJ1-5; D remains unclear. V lost 5 bases, J lost 0 bases, and 5 bases lay in between. Per the germline V gene, CDR1 is MNHEY and CDR2 is SVGEGT. The CDR3 contains 13 residues.

This clone was counted a few times. The chain has TRBV15 and TRBJ2-3; possibly TRBD2 for D (6 bases). Trimming removed 3 bases at V and 4 bases at J, with 8 bases between. Germline V gene sequence: CDR1 LNHNV, CDR2 YYDKDF (reference sequence). The length of the CDR3 is 13 residues. The CDR3 nucleotides read TGTGCCACCAGCAGGACTAGACCAGATACGCAGTATTTT. Translating it yields CATSRTRPDTQYF.

The J gene is TRBJ2-3, the V gene TRBV7-6; D not resolved. The germline V and J ends were trimmed by 5 bases and 0 bases, with 9 bases remaining between them. There are 14 residues in the CDR3. The germline V gene encodes CDR1 SGHVS and CDR2 FNYEAQ. The CDR3 coding sequence is TGTGCCAGCAGCCCGAGGCTTAGCACAGATACGCAGTATTTT. This sequence encodes CASSPRLSTDTQYF. The complete variable domain, with remaining parts taken from reference TRBV7-6 and TRBJ2-3, reads GAGVSQSPRYKVTKRGQDVALRCDPISGHVSLYWYRQALGQGPEFLTYFNYEAQQDKSGLPNDRFSAERPEGSISTLTIQRTEQRDSAMYRCASSPRLSTDTQYFGPGTRLTVL.

This clone was observed a few times. This chain links TRBV19 with TRBJ2-5; D possibly corresponds to TRBD2 (5 bases). The CDR3 has 15 amino acids. V lost 1 base, J lost 5 bases, and 14 bases lay in between. CDR1 and CDR2 from the germline V gene are LNHDA and SQIVND (reference sequence). CDR3 bases: TGTGCCAGTAGTATAGGGCTAGCCTATCGGGAGACCCAGTACTTC. Translating gives CASSIGLAYRETQYF. Using reference TRBV19 and TRBJ2-5 for the parts outside the CDR3, the full variable domain is DGGITQSPKYLFRKEGQNVTLSCEQNLNHDAMYWYRQDPGQGLRLIYYSQIVNDFQKGDIAEGYSVSREKKESFPLTVTSAQKNPTAFYLCASSIGLAYRETQYFGPGTRLLVL.

The genes are TRBV4-2 and TRBJ1-2; TRBD1 matches at 8 bases. Germline V gives CDR1 LGHNA, CDR2 YNFKEQ. This CDR3 has 14 residues. The V and J ends lost 1 base and 6 bases, in that order; junction bases with no gene match: 4. Written as DNA, the CDR3 is TGTGCCAGCAGCCAAGGGACAGGGTCCAATGGCTACACCTTC. Translated, it gives CASSQGTGSNGYTF.

The chain joins TRBV4-1 to TRBJ1-5; 7 bases align to TRBD1. Per germline, CDR1 MGHRA and CDR2 YSYEKL. V shed 1 base, J shed 3 bases, and the junction held 3 bases outside the gene matches. The CDR3 length is 15 residues. CDR3 DNA sequence: TGCGCCAGCAGCCAAGCGGGACAGTTCAATCAGCCCCAGCATTTT. It yields the protein CASSQAGQFNQPQHF.

The V gene is TRBV6-5, the J gene TRBJ1-1, with a tentative D call TRBD1 (6 bases). The CDR3 is 13 residues long. From germline, CDR1 is MNHEY and CDR2 SVGAGI. V dropped 6 bases and J dropped 3 bases, with 11 bases sitting between them. Here the CDR3 DNA reads TGTGCCAGCAGGATGGACAGTTACACTGAAGCTTTCTTT. This codes for CASRMDSYTEAFF.

The V call is TRBV6-2 or TRBV6-3, the J call TRBJ1-1; 7 bases are shared with TRBD1. CDR1 and CDR2 from the germline V gene are MNHEY and SVGEGT. V was pared by 6 bases and J by 7 bases, with 8 bases of the junction left unmatched. The CDR3 spans 13 residues. CDR3 sequence reads: CASSHDRVGEAFF. The CDR3 nucleotides read TGTGCCAGCAGCCACGACAGGGTAGGTGAAGCTTTCTTT.

This clone was counted many times. J is TRBJ1-1 and V is TRBV2; D is unclear. The CDR3 totals 14 residues. V lost 4 bases and J lost 4, with 13 bases in between. The germline V gene encodes CDR1 SNHLY and CDR2 FYNNEI. As DNA, the CDR3 is TGTGCCAGCAGTGTGGAGAGCCGCGGCACTGAAGCTTTCTTT. As protein: CASSVESRGTEAFF. Full variable domain (outside the CDR3, taken from reference TRBV2 and TRBJ1-1): EPEVTQTPSHQVTQMGQEVILRCVPISNHLYFYWYRQILGQKVEFLVSFYNNEISEKSEIFDDQFSVERPDGSNFTLKIRSTKLEDSAMYFCASSVESRGTEAFFGQGTRLTVV.

The V call is TRBV9, the J call TRBJ1-6, with TRBD1 matching over 7 bases. Trimming took 0 bases from V and 10 from J; bases not matched to a gene: 4. This CDR3 contains 14 residues. Germline CDR1 is SGDLS and CDR2 is YYNGEE. Here the CDR3 reads CASSVDRGVSPLHF. The CDR3 DNA sequence: TGTGCCAGCAGCGTAGACAGGGGCGTCTCACCCCTCCACTTT.

The CDR3 DNA reads TGTGCCAGCAGCCAATCCGGGGGAGGCACTGAAGCTTTCTTT. Protein: CASSQSGGGTEAFF. The gene calls are TRBV3-1 (or the pseudogene TRBV3-2) and TRBJ1-1; D might be TRBD1 (5 bases). This CDR3 has 14 residues. CDR1 is LGHDT and CDR2 is YNNKEL in the germline V gene (reference sequence). Trimming took 2 bases from V and 4 from J, leaving 11 bases between them.

V usage is TRBV27 and J usage is TRBJ2-5; the match to TRBD2 covers 8 bases. J gave up 4 bases and V 7 bases, and 5 bases lay outside the gene matches. The CDR3 spans 13 residues. Germline V lookup: CDR1 MNHEY, CDR2 SMNVEV (reference sequence). The CDR3 here is CASKPAGGETQYF. The CDR3 DNA reads as TGTGCCAGCAAACCCGCGGGGGGAGAGACCCAGTACTTC.

J is TRBJ2-2 and V is TRBV19; maybe TRBD1 (6 bases). Germline CDR1 LNHDA, CDR2 SQIVND (reference sequence). The V end lost 8 bases, the J end lost 2 bases, and 12 bases lay between the germline ends. CDR3 length equals 14 residues. The CDR3 coding sequence is TGTGCCAGTGGGTGGACAGATAACACCGGGGAGCTGTTTTTT. Amino acid sequence: CASGWTDNTGELFF. Full variable domain (remainder filled in from reference TRBV19 and TRBJ2-2): DGGITQSPKYLFRKEGQNVTLSCEQNLNHDAMYWYRQDPGQGLRLIYYSQIVNDFQKGDIAEGYSVSREKKESFPLTVTSAQKNPTAFYLCASGWTDNTGELFFGEGSRLTVL.

This chain links TRBV2 with TRBJ1-5; 7 bases fit TRBD1. Germline CDR1 reads SNHLY; CDR2 reads FYNNEI. The CDR3 contains 13 residues. J gave up 7 bases and V 2 bases, and 2 bases lay outside the gene matches. CDR3 amino acids: CASSETGDQPQHF. CDR3 DNA: TGTGCCAGCAGTGAAACAGGGGACCAGCCCCAGCATTTT.

J is TRBJ2-3 and V is TRBV21-1; TRBD1 was called by the table and not checked on the DNA. TRBV21-1 is labeled a pseudogene. The CDR3 has 12 amino acids. DNA of the CDR3: TGTGCCAGAACACAAATCGCAGATACGCAGTATTTT. Translating gives CARTQIADTQYF.

The gene calls are TRBV28 and TRBJ1-5; D not certain. In germline, CDR1 is MDHEN, CDR2 SYDVKM. This CDR3 comprises 12 residues. V lost 2 bases and J lost 15, with 14 bases in between. The chain's CDR3 is CASSLADIYRHF. CDR3 sequence (DNA): TGTGCCAGCAGTTTAGCCGACATTTACCGGCATTTT.

This clone showed up just once. The chain recombines TRBV27 with TRBJ1-2; the match to TRBD1 covers 9 bases. Trimming removed 4 bases from V and 8 bases from J; junction bases left unmatched: 8. The CDR3 length is 14 residues. The germline CDR1 and CDR2 sequences are MNHEY and SMNVEV (reference sequence). CDR3: CASSSGTGYRGYTF. CDR3 DNA sequence: TGTGCCAGCAGTTCCGGGACAGGGTATAGGGGCTACACCTTC.

The rearrangement joins TRBV4-2 to TRBJ1-6; the match to TRBD1 covers 7 bases. The CDR3 consists of 16 residues. CDR1 LGHNA and CDR2 YNFKEQ come from the germline V gene. V lost 7 bases to trimming and J lost 8 bases; unmatched junction nucleotides: 14. This chain's CDR3 is CASTDTSTGRYSPLHF. The CDR3 DNA sequence: TGTGCCAGCACCGATACTTCGACAGGGCGTTATTCACCCCTCCACTTT.

The chain uses TRBV6-2 or TRBV6-3 and TRBJ2-2, with D possibly being TRBD2 (6 bases). Trimming took 2 bases from V and 0 from J, leaving 7 bases between them. Germline V gene data show CDR1 as MNHEY and CDR2 as SVGEGT. This CDR3 has 15 residues. CDR3 DNA sequence: TGTGCCAGCAGTTACGGGACTTCGAACACCGGGGAGCTGTTTTTT. This encodes CASSYGTSNTGELFF.

The genes are TRBV5-1 and TRBJ1-2; 7 positions match TRBD1. CDR1 is SGHRS, CDR2 YFSETQ, per germline. Losses at the gene ends were 4 bases for V and 3 bases for J; bases not matched to a gene: 12. The CDR3 is 16 amino acids. The CDR3 sequence is CASSPVLGGRDYGYTF. The DNA for the CDR3 is TGCGCCAGCAGCCCCGTCCTAGGGGGCCGAGACTATGGCTACACCTTC.

A few counts support this clone. The chain is built from TRBV3-1 (or the pseudogene TRBV3-2) and TRBJ1-2; D call uncertain. CDR1 and CDR2 (germline): LGHDT, YNNKEL (reference sequence). The CDR3 has 15 amino acids. Between the trimmed V and J ends, which lost 1 base and 7 bases, there was a span of 16 bases. CDR3 protein: CASSQGAGTRTGYTF. CDR3 nucleotide sequence: TGTGCCAGCAGCCAAGGCGCGGGCACCAGGACTGGCTACACCTTC.

V and J are TRBV19 and TRBJ1-5; no clear D. Germline CDR1 LNHDA, CDR2 SQIVND (reference sequence). The CDR3 sequence is 14 residues long. Trimming pared 5 bases from V and 5 bases from J, leaving 13 bases between. CDR3 residues: CASSLDGDYQPQHF. For the CDR3, the DNA is TGTGCCAGTAGTCTCGACGGAGATTATCAGCCCCAGCATTTT.

The chain is built from TRBV6-1 and TRBJ1-1; D perhaps matches TRBD1 (6 bases). Germline CDR1 reads MNHNS; CDR2 reads SASEGT. V lost 0 bases to trimming and J lost 7 bases, with 15 bases between them. CDR3 length equals 15 residues. CDR3 region: CASSEATRGLLEAFF. DNA of the CDR3: TGTGCCAGCAGTGAAGCAACGAGGGGGTTGCTTGAAGCTTTCTTT.

The chain links TRBV15 to TRBJ1-2; D ambiguous. V dropped 6 bases and J dropped 3 bases, with 14 bases sitting between them. The CDR3 consists of 14 residues. Germline values: CDR1 LNHNV, CDR2 YYDKDF (reference sequence). The CDR3 here is CATSASLTDYGYTF. In nucleotides, the CDR3 is TGTGCCACCAGTGCTTCGCTTACAGACTATGGCTACACCTTC.

J is TRBJ1-2 and V is TRBV5-1; a weak D match, TRBD1 (5 bases). Germline CDR1 reads SGHRS; CDR2 reads YFSETQ. The CDR3 has 13 residues. Trimming left V 2 bases short and J 2 bases short, with 7 bases between. The CDR3 sequence: CASSLQENYGYTF. CDR3 sequence (DNA): TGCGCCAGCAGCTTACAGGAAAACTATGGCTACACCTTC.

This clone was found once. The chain recombines TRBV24-1 with TRBJ1-1; weak D call: TRBD1 (6 bases). The CDR3 loop spans 13 amino acids. V gave up 10 bases and J gave up 7 bases, with 18 bases separating them. Germline V gives CDR1 KGHDR, CDR2 SFDVKD. The CDR3 DNA sequence: TGTGCCACGCAACAGGGAGGGAGTGGTGAAGCTTTCTTT. It translates to CATQQGGSGEAFF.

The chain recombines TRBV2 with TRBJ2-1, with 11 nucleotides matching TRBD2. The CDR3 is 15 amino acids. Germline CDR1 and CDR2: SNHLY and FYNNEI. The V segment lost 6 bases and the J segment 9 bases; nucleotides outside the gene matches: 10. CDR3 coding DNA: TGTGCCAGCAGCAGAACTAGCGGGGGAACGGGTGAGCAGTTCTTC. It specifies CASSRTSGGTGEQFF.

The chain couples TRBV9 to TRBJ1-3, with D perhaps matching TRBD1 (6 bases). CDR1 and CDR2 from the germline V gene are SGDLS and YYNGEE. The length of the CDR3 is 17 residues. The germline V and J ends were trimmed by 0 bases and 4 bases, with 17 bases remaining between them. CDR3 bases: TGTGCCAGCAGCGTAGACCCGGGACAACTGGCAGGAAACACCATATATTTT. Amino acid sequence: CASSVDPGQLAGNTIYF.

The gene calls are TRBV7-2 and TRBJ2-5; TRBD1 matches at 7 bases. Germline lookup yields CDR1 SGHTA and CDR2 FQGNSA. The CDR3 sequence is 14 residues long. The V gene end was trimmed by 7 bases and the J gene end by 4 bases; junction bases not matched to a gene: 9. The CDR3 protein is CASTSQGVGETQYF. In nucleotides, the CDR3 is TGTGCCAGCACCTCGCAGGGGGTCGGAGAGACCCAGTACTTC.

The chain couples TRBV4-1 to TRBJ2-7, with TRBD2 matching 10 bases. Germline-derived CDR1 and CDR2 are MGHRA and YSYEKL. The CDR3 totals 15 residues. J was trimmed by 3 bases and V by 5 bases; bases with no gene match: 7. In DNA, the CDR3 is TGCGCCAGCAGCTTACGGACTAGCGGCGACTACGAGCAGTACTTC. It specifies CASSLRTSGDYEQYF.

The count of this clone is one. This chain links TRBV5-4 with TRBJ2-4; tentatively, D is TRBD1 (6 bases). V lost 4 bases to trimming and J lost 1 base, with 15 bases between them. The CDR3 totals 16 residues. The V gene's germline CDR1 is SGHNT and CDR2 YYREEE (reference sequence). CDR3 amino acids: CASSPGQNRAKNIQYF. The CDR3 DNA reads as TGTGCCAGCAGCCCCGGACAGAATCGGGCCAAAAACATTCAGTACTTC.